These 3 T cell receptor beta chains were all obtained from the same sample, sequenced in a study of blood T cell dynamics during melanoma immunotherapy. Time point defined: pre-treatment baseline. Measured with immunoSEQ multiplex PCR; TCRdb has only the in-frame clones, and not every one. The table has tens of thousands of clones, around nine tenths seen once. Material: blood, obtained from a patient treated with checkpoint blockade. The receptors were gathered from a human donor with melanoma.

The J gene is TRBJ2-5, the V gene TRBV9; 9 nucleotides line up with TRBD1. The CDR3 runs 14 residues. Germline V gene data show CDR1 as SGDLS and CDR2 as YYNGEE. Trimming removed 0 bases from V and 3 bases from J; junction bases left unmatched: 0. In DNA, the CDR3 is TGTGCCAGCAGCGTAGGGACAGGGGAAGAGACCCAGTACTTC. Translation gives CASSVGTGEETQYF.

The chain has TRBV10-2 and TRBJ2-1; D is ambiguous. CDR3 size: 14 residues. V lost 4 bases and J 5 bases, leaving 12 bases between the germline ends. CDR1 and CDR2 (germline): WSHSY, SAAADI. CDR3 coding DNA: TGCGCCAGCAGTGCCCGTCCTGGGAACAATGAGCAGTTCTTC. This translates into CASSARPGNNEQFF.

CDR3 protein: CASSVFGGREGETQYF. The CDR3 DNA reads TGCGCCAGCAGTGTTTTCGGCGGGAGGGAGGGGGAGACCCAGTACTTC. This chain joins TRBV10-1 and TRBJ2-5; 9 bases align to TRBD2. After removal of 4 bases from V and 5 bases from J, the junction contained 11 bases not matched to a gene. Germline CDR1 and CDR2: WNHNN and SYGVQD (reference sequence). This CDR3 spans 16 amino acids.